These 17 T cell receptor beta chains originate from one sample sequenced in a study of CD8 T cells in ankylosing spondylitis. TCRdb itself ran the 5' RACE reads through MiXCR, one entry per CDR3 protein. The sample lists approximately 260,000 distinct CDR3 sequences, roughly 8.6% occurring once. Sequenced sample: blood, either unsorted or a sorted T cell fraction (not recorded which). Source of these receptors: a male donor with ankylosing spondylitis or in good health (not recorded which).

This clonotype was picked up many times. The gene calls are TRBV10-3 and TRBJ2-3; 14 bases are shared with TRBD2. CDR3 length equals 17 residues. CDR1 ENHRY and CDR2 SYGVKD come from the germline V gene. V gave up 5 bases and J gave up 4 bases; unmatched junction bases: 8. CDR3 nucleotide sequence: TGTGCCATCAGTCCCGGACTAGCGGGGGGATGGGCAGATACGCAGTATTTT. Translation: CAISPGLAGGWADTQYF.

This clonotype was seen ten or more times. The chain couples TRBV20-1 to TRBJ1-6; D is undetermined. The V gene lost 0 bases and the J gene lost 5 bases, with 8 bases spanning the gap. Germline V gene data show CDR1 as DFQATT and CDR2 as SNEGSKA (reference sequence). There are 14 residues in the CDR3. The CDR3 DNA follows: TGCAGTGCTAGAGATATCCAGAATAATTCACCCCTCCACTTT. Protein sequence: CSARDIQNNSPLHF.

Only a few counts were recorded for this clonotype. The V call is TRBV5-4, the J call TRBJ2-7, with 7 bases fitting TRBD1. J was trimmed by 2 bases and V by 4 bases; bases with no gene match: 6. The CDR3 covers 14 residues. Germline CDR1 is SGHNT and CDR2 is YYREEE (reference sequence). The CDR3: CASSVRDRAYEQYF. The DNA for the CDR3 is TGTGCCAGCAGCGTAAGAGACAGGGCCTACGAGCAGTACTTC.

In this sample, this clonotype turned up a few times. The chain recombines TRBV3-1 with TRBJ2-7; 11 nucleotides align to TRBD1. The germline CDR1 and CDR2 sequences are LGHDT and YNNKEL (reference sequence). With V trimmed by 0 bases and J by 6 bases, 10 bases remained unmatched. The CDR3 has 17 residues. The CDR3 nucleotides read TGTGCCAGCAGCCAAGATTCCGGCAGCGGGACAGGGGGCGAGCAGTACTTC. Translation: CASSQDSGSGTGGEQYF.

This clonotype came up many times. V and J are TRBV7-2 and TRBJ2-2; D not resolved. Germline V gives CDR1 SGHTA, CDR2 FQGNSA. V lost 1 base and J 2 bases, leaving 8 bases between the germline ends. This CDR3 has 15 residues. The CDR3 region has the DNA TGTGCCAGCAGCTTAGGCTACGTTAACACCGGGGAGCTGTTTTTT. This encodes CASSLGYVNTGELFF.

This clonotype appeared many times. This sequence joins TRBV7-9 and TRBJ1-1, with D maybe TRBD1 (5 bases). Germline assignment: CDR1 SEHNR and CDR2 FQNEAQ (reference sequence). Trimming pared 5 bases from V and 8 bases from J, leaving 12 bases between. This CDR3 has 12 amino acids. DNA for the CDR3: TGTGCCAGCAGCCCCGGAAGACAGGAAGCTTTCTTT. As protein: CASSPGRQEAFF. The full variable domain, with the rest looked up from reference TRBV7-9 and TRBJ1-1, is DTGVSQNPRHKITKRGQNVTFRCDPISEHNRLYWYRQTLGQGPEFLTYFQNEAQLEKSRLLSDRFSAERPKGSFSTLEIQRTEQGDSAMYLCASSPGRQEAFFGQGTRLTVV.

In its sample, this clonotype was seen a few times. This chain joins TRBV29-1 and TRBJ1-2, with 7 bases matching TRBD1. The J segment lost 0 bases and the V segment lost 4 bases, leaving 2 bases of the junction unmatched. The CDR3 consists of 13 residues. Germline CDR1 is SQVTM and CDR2 is ANQGSEA. The CDR3 here is CSVVTGTNYGYTF. The CDR3 bases are TGCAGCGTTGTGACAGGGACTAACTATGGCTACACCTTC.

This clonotype was observed at least ten times. The chain employs TRBV6-1 and TRBJ1-3, with D maybe TRBD1 (5 bases). Germline-derived CDR1 and CDR2 are MNHNS and SASEGT. The V and J ends lost 5 bases and 7 bases respectively, with 18 bases between them. The length of the CDR3 is 15 residues. DNA of the CDR3: TGTGCCAGCAGTCAAGGGAGGGGACTGACTAACACCATATATTTT. Its protein is CASSQGRGLTNTIYF.

This clonotype was counted ten times or more. DNA of the CDR3: TGTGCCAGCAGCCCCGTCGGACAGGACCTTTACGAGCAGTACTTC. This codes for CASSPVGQDLYEQYF. This chain uses TRBV27 with TRBJ2-7; 7 bases agree with TRBD1. The CDR3 is 15 amino acids. Germline loops: CDR1 MNHEY, CDR2 SMNVEV (reference sequence). The junction had 12 bases not matched to a gene; V was cut back by 6 bases and J by 4 bases.

This clonotype was counted once. The chain's CDR3 is CASSLAGGKETQYF. The CDR3 DNA follows: TGTGCCAGCAGCCTAGCGGGAGGTAAAGAGACCCAGTACTTC. The V call is TRBV5-4, the J call TRBJ2-5, with 11 bases matching TRBD2. The V and J ends lost 4 bases and 3 bases, in that order; junction bases with no gene match: 2. The CDR3 has 14 residues. Germline V gene sequence: CDR1 SGHNT, CDR2 YYREEE (reference sequence).

This clonotype occurred a few times. The chain combines TRBV7-6 with TRBJ2-5, with 10 bases fitting TRBD1. With V trimmed by 5 bases and J by 5 bases, 8 bases remained unmatched. The germline gives CDR1 SGHVS, CDR2 FNYEAQ. The CDR3 covers 15 residues. The CDR3 region has the DNA TGTGCCAGCAGCGCCGGGACAGGGGTTGGGGAGACCCAGTACTTC. Translating it yields CASSAGTGVGETQYF.

This clonotype was seen ten or more times. This rearrangement joins TRBV4-3 to TRBJ2-2; D is perhaps TRBD2 (6 bases). With 0 bases removed from V and 6 bases from J, the gap between germline ends came to 20 bases. The CDR3 extends over 18 amino acids. The germline V gene encodes CDR1 LGHNA and CDR2 YSLEER. CDR3 sequence reads: CASSQEPSAGRRSGELFF. In DNA, the CDR3 is TGCGCCAGCAGCCAAGAACCCTCGGCAGGGAGGCGCTCCGGGGAGCTGTTTTTT.

This clonotype was seen repeatedly, ten times or more. V usage is TRBV7-8 and J usage is TRBJ2-1, with 15 bases that match TRBD2. Germline values: CDR1 SGHVS, CDR2 FQNEAQ. With V trimmed by 0 bases and J by 7 bases, 10 bases remained unmatched. The CDR3 has 19 amino acids. In DNA, the CDR3 is TGTGCCAGCAGCTTAGCGGGGACTAGCGGGGGGCCATGGGAAAATGAGCAGTTCTTC. Its translation: CASSLAGTSGGPWENEQFF.

Many counts were recorded for this clonotype. This sequence joins TRBV29-1 and TRBJ2-1; D gene unclear. The CDR3 sequence is 13 residues long. Trimming removed 6 bases at V and 2 bases at J, with 11 bases between. CDR1 is SQVTM, CDR2 ANQGSEA, per germline. CDR3 bases: TGCAGCGTCCACAGAATCACCTACAATGAGCAGTTCTTC. It is translated as CSVHRITYNEQFF.

This clonotype occurred many times. The chain recombines TRBV10-2 with TRBJ2-2; 8 bases align to TRBD1. Germline V gives CDR1 WSHSY, CDR2 SAAADI. The CDR3 length is 15 residues. The V gene end was trimmed by 11 bases and the J gene end by 1 base; junction bases not matched to a gene: 9. As DNA, the CDR3 is TGCGCCTCCAAAGGGGGACAGGAGAACACCGGGGAGCTGTTTTTT. It yields the protein CASKGGQENTGELFF.

This clonotype was seen only a few times. The chain is built from TRBV4-1 and TRBJ2-1, with 9 bases fitting TRBD1. From germline, CDR1 is MGHRA and CDR2 YSYEKL. CDR3 length: 16 residues. The J segment lost 4 bases and the V segment lost 3 bases, leaving 7 bases of the junction unmatched. CDR3 residues: CASSHPRDREYNEQFF. CDR3 coding DNA: TGCGCCAGCAGCCACCCCCGGGACAGGGAATACAATGAGCAGTTCTTC.

This clonotype has just a few counts. This chain connects TRBV20-1 to TRBJ1-1, with D possibly TRBD1 on 5 matching bases. CDR1 DFQATT and CDR2 SNEGSKA come from the germline V gene (reference sequence). This CDR3 spans 14 amino acids. V was pared by 3 bases and J by 5 bases, with 16 bases between. This CDR3 reads CSARPGGGRTEAFF. In nucleotides, the CDR3 is TGCAGTGCTAGGCCGGGTGGGGGAAGAACTGAAGCTTTCTTT.